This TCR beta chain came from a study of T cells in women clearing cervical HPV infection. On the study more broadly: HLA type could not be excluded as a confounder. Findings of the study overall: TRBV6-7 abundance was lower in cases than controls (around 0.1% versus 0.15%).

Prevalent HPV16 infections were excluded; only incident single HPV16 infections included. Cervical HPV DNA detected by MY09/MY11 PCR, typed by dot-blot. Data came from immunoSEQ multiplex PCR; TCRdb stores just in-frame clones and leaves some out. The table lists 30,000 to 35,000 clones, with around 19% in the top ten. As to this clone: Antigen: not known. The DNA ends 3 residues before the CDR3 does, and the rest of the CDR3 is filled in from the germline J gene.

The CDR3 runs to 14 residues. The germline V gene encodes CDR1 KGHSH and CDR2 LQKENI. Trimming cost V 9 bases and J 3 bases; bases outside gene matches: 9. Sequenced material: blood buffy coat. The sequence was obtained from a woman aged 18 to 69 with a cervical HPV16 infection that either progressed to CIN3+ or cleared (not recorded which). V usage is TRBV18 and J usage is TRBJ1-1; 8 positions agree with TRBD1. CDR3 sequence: CASTKTGVYTEAFF. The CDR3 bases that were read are TGTGCCAGTACCAAGACAGGGGTTTACACTGAA.